The 4 T cell receptor beta chains below come from one sample, sequenced in a study of shared clonotypes between healthy human individuals. CD45RO-negative CD8 cells positively selected for CCR7 made up the naive population, which excluded terminally differentiated effector memory CD45RA+ cells. The table came from immunoSEQ multiplex PCR; TCRdb's copy has only in-frame clones and leaves some out. This sample yields about 2 million clones, of which roughly 95% are seen a single time; 1% to 1.5% belongs to the top ten. Sequencing used naive CD8+ T cells sorted from blood. The origin of the receptors is a man between 18 and 29 years old in good health.

The J gene is TRBJ2-7, the V gene TRBV10-3; 8 bases fit TRBD1. V shed 11 bases and J 4 bases; nucleotides not matched to a gene: 13. The CDR3 runs 14 residues. CDR1 and CDR2 from the germline V gene are ENHRY and SYGVKD. In nucleotides, the CDR3 is TGTGCCCCCACCGCCAGGGGGCAGAGATACGAGCAGTACTTC. Its protein is CAPTARGQRYEQYF.

The V gene is TRBV5-4, the J gene TRBJ2-7; unclear D gene. Trimming shortened V by 3 bases and J by 2 bases, and 12 bases separated the two germline ends. Per the germline V gene, CDR1 is SGHNT and CDR2 is YYREEE (reference sequence). The CDR3 consists of 14 residues. CDR3 region: CASSSLDSTYEQYF. The CDR3 DNA is TGTGCCAGCAGCTCCCTTGACTCCACCTACGAGCAGTACTTC.

The chain couples TRBV30 to TRBJ2-2, with 12 bases that match TRBD2. Looked up from germline, CDR1 is GTSNPN and CDR2 is SVGIG (reference sequence). The junction had 5 bases not matched to a gene; V was cut back by 1 base and J by 5 bases. The CDR3 is 16 residues long. The CDR3 nucleotides read TGTGCCTGGAGTGGACTAGCGGGAGAGGGGACCGGGGAGCTGTTTTTT. Protein product: CAWSGLAGEGTGELFF.

The chain joins TRBV6-5 to TRBJ1-1; no definite D call. The length of the CDR3 is 13 residues. Trimming stripped 5 bases from V and 0 bases from J, with 7 bases between. Germline V gene sequence: CDR1 MNHEY, CDR2 SVGAGI. The CDR3 is CASSSWMNTEAFF. CDR3 coding DNA: TGTGCCAGCAGTAGTTGGATGAACACTGAAGCTTTCTTT.